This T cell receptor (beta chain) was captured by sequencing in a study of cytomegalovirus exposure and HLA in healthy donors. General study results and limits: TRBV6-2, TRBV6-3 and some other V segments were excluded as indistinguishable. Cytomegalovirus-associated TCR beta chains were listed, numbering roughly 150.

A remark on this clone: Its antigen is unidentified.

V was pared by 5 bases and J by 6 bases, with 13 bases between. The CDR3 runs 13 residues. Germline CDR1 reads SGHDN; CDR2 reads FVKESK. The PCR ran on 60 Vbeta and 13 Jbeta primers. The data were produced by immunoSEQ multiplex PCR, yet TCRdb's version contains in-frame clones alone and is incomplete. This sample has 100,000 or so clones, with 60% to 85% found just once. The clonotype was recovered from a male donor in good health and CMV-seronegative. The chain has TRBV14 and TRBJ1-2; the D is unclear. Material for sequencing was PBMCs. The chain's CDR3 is CASSLAGRHGYTF. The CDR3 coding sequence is TGTGCCAGCAGCTTGGCGGGCCGGCATGGCTACACCTTC.